This T cell receptor (beta chain) is drawn from a study of Graves' ophthalmopathy and Graves' hyperthyroidism. PBMCs were density-gradient isolated from around 11 ml fresh blood. As the template, RNA transcripts were used to amplify TCR beta CDR3 regions. First-round RT-PCR relied on HTBI primers, and a second-round multiplex PCR came next. TCRdb passed the multiplex PCR reads through MiXCR, listing each CDR3 protein once. The data contain about 500,000 distinct CDR3 sequences, approximately 14% of them singletons. V was cut by 5 bases and J by 0 bases, with 10 bases left in between. Germline V gives CDR1 KGHDR, CDR2 SFDVKD. The length of the CDR3 is 16 residues.

The genes are TRBV24-1 and TRBJ2-6, with D unresolved. Sequencing input: blood. This TCR was recovered from a woman in her thirties with Graves' ophthalmopathy. The CDR3 region is CATSGTRDSGANVLTF. In DNA, the CDR3 is TGTGCCACCAGTGGTACCCGTGACTCTGGGGCCAACGTCCTGACTTTC.